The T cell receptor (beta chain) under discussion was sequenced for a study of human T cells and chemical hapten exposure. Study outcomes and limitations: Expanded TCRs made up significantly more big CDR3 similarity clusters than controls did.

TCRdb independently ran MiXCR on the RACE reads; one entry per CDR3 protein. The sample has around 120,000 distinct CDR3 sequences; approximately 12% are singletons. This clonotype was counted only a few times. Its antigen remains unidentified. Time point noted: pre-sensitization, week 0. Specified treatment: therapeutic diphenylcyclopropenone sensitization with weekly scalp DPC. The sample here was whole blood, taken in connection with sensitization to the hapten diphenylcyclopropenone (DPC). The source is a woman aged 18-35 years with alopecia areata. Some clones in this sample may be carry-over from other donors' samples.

The CDR3 is CASSRRDSSMYF. As DNA, the CDR3 is TGTGCCAGCAGCCGCCGGGACAGCTCAATGTACTTC. This chain uses TRBV3-1 with TRBJ2-7; TRBD1 matches 7 bases. The J segment lost 12 bases and the V segment lost 4 bases, leaving 9 bases of the junction unmatched. Germline V gene lookup returns CDR1 LGHDT and CDR2 YNNKEL (reference sequence). The CDR3 runs to 12 residues.